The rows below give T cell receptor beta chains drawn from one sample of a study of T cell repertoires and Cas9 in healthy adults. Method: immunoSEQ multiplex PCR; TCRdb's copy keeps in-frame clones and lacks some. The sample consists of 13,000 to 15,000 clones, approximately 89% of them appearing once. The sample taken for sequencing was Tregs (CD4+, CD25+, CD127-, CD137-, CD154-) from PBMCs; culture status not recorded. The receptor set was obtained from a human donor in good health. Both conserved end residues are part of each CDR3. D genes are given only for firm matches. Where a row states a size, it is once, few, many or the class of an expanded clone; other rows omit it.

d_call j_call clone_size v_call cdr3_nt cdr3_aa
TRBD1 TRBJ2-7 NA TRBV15 TGTGCCACCAGCAGAGGGAACCGGGACAGGGCTTTTTACTTC CATSRGNRDRAFYF
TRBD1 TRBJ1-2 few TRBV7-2 TGTGCCAGCAGCTCCGGACAGGGGTATGGCTACACCTTC CASSSGQGYGYTF
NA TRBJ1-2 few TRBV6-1 TGTGCCAGGAAGGACGGCTTAGGGTACACCTTC CARKDGLGYTF
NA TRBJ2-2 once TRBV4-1 TGCGCCAGCAGCCAAGATCTAGAAGGAGCTGTTTTT CASSQDLEGAVF
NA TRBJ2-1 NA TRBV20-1 TGCAGTGCTAGATTTGCCAATGAGCAGTTCTTC CSARFANEQFF
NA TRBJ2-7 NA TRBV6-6 TGTGCCAGCAGTTACTGGCGCGCGGGCGAGCAGTACTTC CASSYWRAGEQYF
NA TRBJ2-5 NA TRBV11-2 TGTGCCAGCAGCAAATTGGAGACCCAGTACTTC CASSKLETQYF
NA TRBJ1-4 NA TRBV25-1 TGTGCCAGCAGTGAAACCTCGGGAATTAGGAATGAAAAACTGTTTTTT CASSETSGIRNEKLFF
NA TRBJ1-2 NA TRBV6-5 TGTGCCAGCAGTTTAGGTGGGGGCTACACCTTC CASSLGGGYTF
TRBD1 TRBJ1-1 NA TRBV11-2 TGTGCCAGCAGCTTGGACAGGGGGACCCGGGAAGCTTTCTTT CASSLDRGTREAFF
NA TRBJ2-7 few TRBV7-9 TGTGCCAGCAGACCCCGGGACTCGCCCTACGAGCAGTACTTC CASRPRDSPYEQYF
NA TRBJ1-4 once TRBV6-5 TGTGCCAGCAGCGTTAGCGGGGCGAACCTGTTTTTT CASSVSGANLFF
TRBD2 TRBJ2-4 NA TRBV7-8 TGTGCCAGCAGCCCCACGGGGGGGGCGGTCAAAAACATTCAGTACTTC CASSPTGGAVKNIQYF
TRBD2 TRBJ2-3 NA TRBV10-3 TGTGCCATCGCAGGCAGGGAGGGGACGGGTACGCAGTATTTT CAIAGREGTGTQYF
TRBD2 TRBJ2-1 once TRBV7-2 TGTGCCAGCAGCGCCCTAGCGGGGGGCCCCCCGAAGCAGTTCTTC CASSALAGGPPKQFF
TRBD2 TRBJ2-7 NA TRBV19 TGTGCCAGTAGCCGGACTAGCGGGGGGGAGACCTACGAGCAGTACTTC CASSRTSGGETYEQYF
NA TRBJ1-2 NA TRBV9 TGTGCCAGTGACAGCTCTAACTATGGCTACACCTTC CASDSSNYGYTF
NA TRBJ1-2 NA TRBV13 TGTGCCAGCAGCTTAGAGTCCTATGGCTACACCTTC CASSLESYGYTF
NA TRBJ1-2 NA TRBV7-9 TGTGCCAGCAGCTTAAACCAGGGTAACTATGGCTACACCTTC CASSLNQGNYGYTF
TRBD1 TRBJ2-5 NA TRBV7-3 TGTGCCAGCAGCTTCGGGACAGGGGAGACCCAGTACTTC CASSFGTGETQYF
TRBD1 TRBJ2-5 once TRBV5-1 TGCGCCAGCAGAGACAGGGTAGGAGAGACCCAGTACTTC CASRDRVGETQYF
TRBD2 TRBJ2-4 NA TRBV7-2 TGTGCCAGCAGCACGGGGGGGCTGGGAAACATTCAGTACTTC CASSTGGLGNIQYF
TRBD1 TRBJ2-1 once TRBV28 TGTGCCAGCAGGTACCGGGACAGGGGTTTCAATGAGCAGTTCTTC CASRYRDRGFNEQFF
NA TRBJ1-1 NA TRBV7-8 TGTGCCAGCAGCTTATTTGGGTTGAACACTGAAGCTTCCTTT CASSLFGLNTEASF
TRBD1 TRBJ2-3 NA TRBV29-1 TGCAGCGTTCGTCCGCGTGGTGGGACAGGCCCGTTTAGTGCAGATACGCAGTATTTT CSVRPRGGTGPFSADTQYF
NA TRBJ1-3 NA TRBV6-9 TGTGCCAGCAGTTTTGGTACCTCTGGAAACACCATATATTTT CASSFGTSGNTIYF
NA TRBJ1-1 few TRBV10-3 TGTGCCATCAAGTCAGGGATGGATGACACTGAAGCTTTCTTT CAIKSGMDDTEAFF
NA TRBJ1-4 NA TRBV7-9 TGTGCCAGCAGCTTACCAGGGGTCAGGGAAAAACTGTTTTTT CASSLPGVREKLFF
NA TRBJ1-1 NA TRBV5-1 TGCGCCAGCAGCTTTCCAGGGTCGAGCACTGAAGCTTTCTTT CASSFPGSSTEAFF
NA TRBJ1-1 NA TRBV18 TGTGCCAGCTCAACTACTTCGGGAATCGACACTGAAGCTTTCTTT CASSTTSGIDTEAFF